This T cell receptor (beta chain) is from a study of T cell responses to AZD1222 COVID-19 vaccine. Study findings and constraints: A reported finding is that nearly half of spike-specific TCRs target unmutated variant regions.

The method was immunoSEQ multiplex PCR; TCRdb's version includes in-frame clones alone and lacks a portion of them. This sample yields 120,000 to 150,000 clones, of which about 94% are seen a single time; over 4% belongs to the top ten. There are 14 residues in the CDR3. The germline V gene has CDR1 SGHVS and CDR2 FNYEAQ. V trimming: 6 bases; J trimming: 7 bases; junction bases outside the gene matches: 8. As concerns this clone: Antigen specificity is unknown.

V usage is TRBV7-6 and J usage is TRBJ2-2; the match to TRBD1 covers 7 bases. The TCR was taken from an adult who received the AZD1222 COVID-19 vaccine. The sequencing used peripheral blood, collected 28 days after the second AZD1222 dose. In DNA, the CDR3 is TGTGCCAGCAGGACAGGGTTGATAGGCGGGGAGCTGTTTTTT. This gives the protein CASRTGLIGGELFF.